The rows below give T cell receptor beta chains drawn from one sample of a study of shared clonotypes between healthy human individuals. The data were produced by immunoSEQ multiplex PCR, yet TCRdb's version contains in-frame clones alone and is incomplete. The sample consists of about 660,000 clones, about 74% of them appearing once. The sequencing sample was made of memory CD4+ T cells sorted from blood. These receptor sequences come from a woman in her thirties in good health. CDR3s include the opening cysteine and the closing phenylalanine or tryptophan. The order of the fields is clone size, J gene, CDR3 length, D gene, V gene, CDR3 DNA, CDR3 protein. D genes are given only for firm matches. Clone sizes are given selectively: once, few, many, or a class where the clone is expanded.

clone size: .; J gene: TRBJ2-1; CDR3 length: 12; D gene: TRBD2; V gene: TRBV27; CDR3 DNA: TGTGCCAGTTCTGGACTAGCGGGAGCACCGTTCTTC; CDR3 protein: CASSGLAGAPFF
clone size: .; J gene: TRBJ2-3; CDR3 length: 15; D gene: .; V gene: TRBV11-2; CDR3 DNA: TGTGCCAGCAGCTTAGCTGGCGGGGGCACAGATACGCAGTATTTT; CDR3 protein: CASSLAGGGTDTQYF
clone size: .; J gene: TRBJ1-1; CDR3 length: 11; D gene: TRBD1; V gene: TRBV6-1; CDR3 DNA: TGTGCCAGCCGCAGACAGGGAAGGGCTTTCTTT; CDR3 protein: CASRRQGRAFF
clone size: .; J gene: TRBJ1-5; CDR3 length: 16; D gene: .; V gene: TRBV19; CDR3 DNA: TGTGCCAGTAGTATTCGGGGAAGTAATAGCAATCAGCCCCAGCATTTT; CDR3 protein: CASSIRGSNSNQPQHF
clone size: .; J gene: TRBJ2-1; CDR3 length: 13; D gene: .; V gene: TRBV28; CDR3 DNA: TGTGCCAGCAGTTTCGCGGGTTTGGGTGAGCAGTTCTTC; CDR3 protein: CASSFAGLGEQFF
clone size: .; J gene: TRBJ2-5; CDR3 length: 16; D gene: TRBD1; V gene: TRBV19; CDR3 DNA: TGTGCCAGTAGGGGCCGGGACAGCTATGTCCAAGAGACCCAGTACTTC; CDR3 protein: CASRGRDSYVQETQYF
clone size: .; J gene: TRBJ2-6; CDR3 length: 15; D gene: .; V gene: TRBV28; CDR3 DNA: TGTGCCAGCAGTTTAATCGGGGCTGGGGCCAACGTCCTGACTTTC; CDR3 protein: CASSLIGAGANVLTF
clone size: .; J gene: TRBJ1-5; CDR3 length: 17; D gene: TRBD1; V gene: TRBV19; CDR3 DNA: TGTGCCAGTAGTAAGTCCGGGACAGTCTATAGCAATCAGCCCCAGCATTTT; CDR3 protein: CASSKSGTVYSNQPQHF
clone size: .; J gene: TRBJ2-2; CDR3 length: 15; D gene: .; V gene: TRBV28; CDR3 DNA: TGTGCCAGCACCCGAGGGGGAACGAACACCGGGGAGCTGTTTTTT; CDR3 protein: CASTRGGTNTGELFF
clone size: .; J gene: TRBJ1-4; CDR3 length: 16; D gene: .; V gene: TRBV5-6; CDR3 DNA: TGTGCCAGCAGCTCCTTTATGCTCCCGACTAATGAAAAACTGTTTTTT; CDR3 protein: CASSSFMLPTNEKLFF
clone size: .; J gene: TRBJ2-7; CDR3 length: 15; D gene: .; V gene: TRBV28; CDR3 DNA: TGTGCCAGCAGTAAAGTGGAGGAGGGGTTATACGAGCAGTACTTC; CDR3 protein: CASSKVEEGLYEQYF
clone size: .; J gene: TRBJ2-7; CDR3 length: 13; D gene: .; V gene: TRBV27; CDR3 DNA: TGTGCCAGCAGTACAAACAGGGTCCACGAGCAGTACTTC; CDR3 protein: CASSTNRVHEQYF
clone size: .; J gene: TRBJ2-3; CDR3 length: 16; D gene: TRBD2; V gene: TRBV7-3; CDR3 DNA: TGTGCCAGTAGTCTAGCGGGAGGGCCAGGCCAAGATACGCAGTATTTT; CDR3 protein: CASSLAGGPGQDTQYF
clone size: .; J gene: TRBJ1-1; CDR3 length: 16; D gene: .; V gene: TRBV25-1; CDR3 DNA: TGTGCCAGCAGTGACCCCCGACAGAGGGGGAACACTGAAGCTTTCTTT; CDR3 protein: CASSDPRQRGNTEAFF
clone size: .; J gene: TRBJ1-2; CDR3 length: 15; D gene: .; V gene: TRBV19; CDR3 DNA: TGTGCCAGTAGTATCCACTTTGAGGGGTACTATGGCTACACCTTC; CDR3 protein: CASSIHFEGYYGYTF
clone size: .; J gene: TRBJ2-1; CDR3 length: 13; D gene: .; V gene: TRBV9; CDR3 DNA: TGTGCCAGCAGCGTAGATAGTTTCCATGAGCAGTTCTTC; CDR3 protein: CASSVDSFHEQFF
clone size: few; J gene: TRBJ2-5; CDR3 length: 13; D gene: .; V gene: TRBV7-9; CDR3 DNA: TGTGCCAGCAGCTTAGGTCCACCAGGGACCCAGTACTTC; CDR3 protein: CASSLGPPGTQYF
clone size: .; J gene: TRBJ2-3; CDR3 length: 12; D gene: .; V gene: TRBV2; CDR3 DNA: TGTGCCAGCAGGCCCGACACAGATACGCAGTATTTT; CDR3 protein: CASRPDTDTQYF
clone size: .; J gene: TRBJ2-3; CDR3 length: 16; D gene: TRBD1; V gene: TRBV27; CDR3 DNA: TGTGCCAGCAGTTCGAGACAGGGCACTCGCACAGATACGCAGTATTTT; CDR3 protein: CASSSRQGTRTDTQYF
clone size: few; J gene: TRBJ2-3; CDR3 length: 16; D gene: TRBD2; V gene: TRBV9; CDR3 DNA: TGTGCCAGCAGCGTAGGACTAGCGGGAATGGGAGATACGCAGTATTTT; CDR3 protein: CASSVGLAGMGDTQYF
clone size: .; J gene: TRBJ2-5; CDR3 length: 18; D gene: .; V gene: TRBV7-8; CDR3 DNA: TGTGCCAGCAGCTTAGAAATGATGGGCGGGGCGAGGACAGAGACCCAGTACTTC; CDR3 protein: CASSLEMMGGARTETQYF
clone size: .; J gene: TRBJ1-4; CDR3 length: 16; D gene: TRBD1; V gene: TRBV18; CDR3 DNA: TGTGCCAGCTCACCACCTCCGGGACAGGGAGGGGAAAAACTGTTTTTT; CDR3 protein: CASSPPPGQGGEKLFF
clone size: .; J gene: TRBJ2-7; CDR3 length: 15; D gene: TRBD2; V gene: TRBV28; CDR3 DNA: TGTGCCAGCAGCCCGGGGACTAGCGGGAGATACGAGCAGTACTTC; CDR3 protein: CASSPGTSGRYEQYF
clone size: .; J gene: TRBJ2-3; CDR3 length: 13; D gene: .; V gene: TRBV5-4; CDR3 DNA: TGTGCCAGCAGCATCGAAAACACAGATACGCAGTATTTT; CDR3 protein: CASSIENTDTQYF
clone size: .; J gene: TRBJ2-3; CDR3 length: 12; D gene: .; V gene: TRBV29-1; CDR3 DNA: TGCAGCGTTGAAATAGTCACAGATACGCAGTATTTT; CDR3 protein: CSVEIVTDTQYF
clone size: .; J gene: TRBJ2-7; CDR3 length: 14; D gene: TRBD1; V gene: TRBV6-6; CDR3 DNA: TGTGCCAGCAGTTACGAGGACAGGGGCTACGAGCAGTACTTC; CDR3 protein: CASSYEDRGYEQYF
clone size: .; J gene: TRBJ1-5; CDR3 length: 16; D gene: .; V gene: TRBV6-1; CDR3 DNA: TGTGCCAGCAGTGCCCATCCCGAATATAGCAATCAGCCCCAGCATTTT; CDR3 protein: CASSAHPEYSNQPQHF
clone size: .; J gene: TRBJ1-5; CDR3 length: 16; D gene: .; V gene: TRBV4-1; CDR3 DNA: TGCGCCAGCAGCCAAGATCAGAGGTCCGACGATCGGCCCCAGCATTTT; CDR3 protein: CASSQDQRSDDRPQHF
clone size: .; J gene: TRBJ2-1; CDR3 length: 14; D gene: TRBD2; V gene: TRBV5-1; CDR3 DNA: TGCGCCAGCCGGGCGGCGGGAGGGCCAAGCGAGCAGTTCTTC; CDR3 protein: CASRAAGGPSEQFF
clone size: .; J gene: TRBJ2-5; CDR3 length: 19; D gene: TRBD1; V gene: TRBV5-5; CDR3 DNA: TGTGCCAGCAGCACCAGCTGGACAGGGGGCGGCGGGTATGGAGAGACCCAGTACTTC; CDR3 protein: CASSTSWTGGGGYGETQYF
clone size: .; J gene: TRBJ2-7; CDR3 length: 15; D gene: .; V gene: TRBV5-1; CDR3 DNA: TGCGCCAGCAGAGTTAGCGGAGGCGGGTCCTACGAGCAGTACTTC; CDR3 protein: CASRVSGGGSYEQYF
clone size: many; J gene: TRBJ2-5; CDR3 length: 13; D gene: .; V gene: TRBV7-6; CDR3 DNA: TGTGCCAGCAGCTCCCAGCGAGATGAGACCCAGTACTTC; CDR3 protein: CASSSQRDETQYF
clone size: .; J gene: TRBJ2-7; CDR3 length: 14; D gene: .; V gene: TRBV7-8; CDR3 DNA: TGTGCCAGCAGCATACTGACTAGCTCCTACGAGCAGTACTTC; CDR3 protein: CASSILTSSYEQYF
clone size: .; J gene: TRBJ1-5; CDR3 length: 17; D gene: .; V gene: TRBV4-2; CDR3 DNA: TGTGCCAGCAGCCTAGGAAGGAGGGTGGGATTGCGGCAGCCCCAGCATTTT; CDR3 protein: CASSLGRRVGLRQPQHF
clone size: .; J gene: TRBJ1-2; CDR3 length: 13; D gene: .; V gene: TRBV7-9; CDR3 DNA: TGTGCCAGCAGCCATCGAGGGGCTGGTGGCTACACCTTC; CDR3 protein: CASSHRGAGGYTF
clone size: few; J gene: TRBJ2-1; CDR3 length: 15; D gene: .; V gene: TRBV7-2; CDR3 DNA: TGTGCCAGCACCCCAAAGGGAGCGGAGTACAATGAGCAGTTCTTC; CDR3 protein: CASTPKGAEYNEQFF
clone size: .; J gene: TRBJ1-5; CDR3 length: 15; D gene: .; V gene: TRBV28; CDR3 DNA: TGTGCCAGCGGGGGGGCAGATTTTAGCAATCAGCCCCAGCATTTT; CDR3 protein: CASGGADFSNQPQHF
clone size: .; J gene: TRBJ1-5; CDR3 length: 17; D gene: .; V gene: TRBV16; CDR3 DNA: TGTGCCAGCAGCCAACAACTCCCGGGCAGGAACAATCAGCCCCAGCATTTT; CDR3 protein: CASSQQLPGRNNQPQHF
clone size: .; J gene: TRBJ1-1; CDR3 length: 13; D gene: .; V gene: TRBV28; CDR3 DNA: TGTGCCAGCAGTTTACCGCAGGGTGCTGAAGCTTTCTTT; CDR3 protein: CASSLPQGAEAFF
clone size: .; J gene: TRBJ2-7; CDR3 length: 17; D gene: .; V gene: TRBV5-1; CDR3 DNA: TGCGCCAGCAGCTCGACCATACCAGGGGTTCCCGCCTACGAGCAGTACTTC; CDR3 protein: CASSSTIPGVPAYEQYF
clone size: .; J gene: TRBJ1-4; CDR3 length: 14; D gene: TRBD1; V gene: TRBV15; CDR3 DNA: TGTGCCACCAGCTTGGACAGGGCTGGAGAAAAACTGTTTTTT; CDR3 protein: CATSLDRAGEKLFF
clone size: .; J gene: TRBJ2-5; CDR3 length: 13; D gene: .; V gene: TRBV5-1; CDR3 DNA: TGCGCCAGCCGAGGTGCCGCTCAAGAGACCCAGTACTTC; CDR3 protein: CASRGAAQETQYF
clone size: .; J gene: TRBJ2-1; CDR3 length: 17; D gene: .; V gene: TRBV30; CDR3 DNA: TGTGCCTGGAGTGTAGACGGTAAAGGGGCTTCCTACAATGAGCAGTTCTTC; CDR3 protein: CAWSVDGKGASYNEQFF
clone size: .; J gene: TRBJ1-2; CDR3 length: 16; D gene: .; V gene: TRBV6-1; CDR3 DNA: TGTGCCAGCAGTGCCCCAGCCCAGGGGTTTGAAGTTGGCTACACCTTC; CDR3 protein: CASSAPAQGFEVGYTF
clone size: .; J gene: TRBJ2-7; CDR3 length: 13; D gene: .; V gene: TRBV6-1; CDR3 DNA: TGTGCCAGCAGCCCCGGGACAATTTACGAGCAGTACTTC; CDR3 protein: CASSPGTIYEQYF
clone size: once; J gene: TRBJ2-7; CDR3 length: 16; D gene: .; V gene: TRBV6-6; CDR3 DNA: TGTGCCAGCAGTTACCGGTTAGGCTCGAGCTCCTACGAGCAGTACTTC; CDR3 protein: CASSYRLGSSSYEQYF
clone size: .; J gene: TRBJ1-3; CDR3 length: 17; D gene: .; V gene: TRBV15; CDR3 DNA: TGTGCCACCAGCAGAAGTGGTCAGGCGCTAACTGGAAACACCATATATTTT; CDR3 protein: CATSRSGQALTGNTIYF
clone size: .; J gene: TRBJ2-7; CDR3 length: 11; D gene: .; V gene: TRBV2; CDR3 DNA: TGTGCCAGCAGTGAAAGGCCCGAGCAGTACTTC; CDR3 protein: CASSERPEQYF
clone size: once; J gene: TRBJ2-7; CDR3 length: 16; D gene: TRBD2; V gene: TRBV5-6; CDR3 DNA: TGTGCCAGCAGCTTGGCGGGTAGCGGGAGATCGGGCGAGCAGTACTTC; CDR3 protein: CASSLAGSGRSGEQYF
clone size: once; J gene: TRBJ1-1; CDR3 length: 13; D gene: .; V gene: TRBV10-3; CDR3 DNA: TGTGCCATCAGTGAGCCCTTTGACGAGCGAGCTTTCTTT; CDR3 protein: CAISEPFDERAFF